The 10 T cell receptor beta chains in this list originate from one sample, sequenced in a study of blood T cell repertoires in COVID-19. Produced via immunoSEQ multiplex PCR; TCRdb's table is partial and in-frame only. The sample includes 250,000 to 350,000 clones, 85% of them seen just once. The sample was peripheral blood. The receptors here all came from a woman in her fifties or sixties with active or convalescent COVID-19.

This chain joins TRBV24-1 and TRBJ1-1, with D tentatively TRBD1 (6 bases). V dropped 5 bases and J dropped 3 bases, with 12 bases sitting between them. The V gene's germline CDR1 is KGHDR and CDR2 SFDVKD. CDR3 length: 14 amino acids. The CDR3, as DNA: TGTGCCACCAGTGGACCAGGGGAACACACTGAAGCTTTCTTT. This sequence encodes CATSGPGEHTEAFF.

There are a few counts of this clone. This chain connects TRBV7-2 to TRBJ2-2; D call uncertain. Germline CDR1 reads SGHTA; CDR2 reads FQGNSA. This CDR3 region has 15 residues. Trimming took 5 bases from V and 5 from J, leaving 15 bases between them. CDR3 sequence reads: CASSAVRKETGELFF. The CDR3, as DNA: TGTGCCAGCAGCGCGGTCCGAAAAGAGACCGGGGAGCTGTTTTTT.

CDR3 sequence (DNA): TGTGCCAGTAGTAGTCGGGACAGTACGTCTGGAAACACCATATATTTT. Encoded protein: CASSSRDSTSGNTIYF. The rearrangement uses TRBV19 and TRBJ1-3, with 7 bases that match TRBD1. With 4 bases clipped from V and 1 base from J, the junction kept 7 bases outside the gene matches. CDR3 length equals 16 residues. Germline V gives CDR1 LNHDA, CDR2 SQIVND (reference sequence).

V is TRBV7-8 and J is TRBJ2-3; D perhaps matches TRBD1 (5 bases). Germline V CDR1 and CDR2: SGHVS, FQNEAQ. The CDR3 totals 16 residues. V lost 1 base and J 5 bases, leaving 16 bases between the germline ends. CDR3 in amino acids: CASSLVVYKGVDTQYF. The DNA of the CDR3 is TGTGCCAGCAGCTTAGTGGTCTACAAAGGGGTAGATACGCAGTATTTT.

The table lists this clone with a count of one. J is TRBJ1-2 and V is TRBV19; no clear D. The length of the CDR3 is 15 residues. Germline V gene sequence: CDR1 LNHDA, CDR2 SQIVND (reference sequence). The V and J ends lost 0 bases and 8 bases respectively, with 16 bases between them. The CDR3 reads CASSIDGGTRSGYTF. The CDR3 region has the DNA TGTGCCAGTAGTATAGATGGTGGTACGCGTAGCGGCTACACCTTC.

The genes are TRBV5-1 and TRBJ1-1, with 8 nucleotides matching TRBD1. This CDR3 spans 14 amino acids. The germline gives CDR1 SGHRS, CDR2 YFSETQ. V shed 5 bases, J shed 2 bases, and the junction held 5 bases outside the gene matches. The CDR3 is CASRPGGPNTEAFF. The CDR3 DNA follows: TGCGCCAGCAGGCCAGGGGGCCCAAACACTGAAGCTTTCTTT.

This sequence joins TRBV18 and TRBJ1-2, with D maybe TRBD1 (5 bases). V lost 3 bases and J 7 bases, leaving 12 bases between the germline ends. Germline CDR1 and CDR2: KGHSH and LQKENI. The CDR3 has 13 amino acids. The CDR3 DNA follows: TGTGCCAGCTCACCGGCCCCGGGGGGTGGCTACACCTTC. The encoded protein is CASSPAPGGGYTF.

This chain joins TRBV11-2 and TRBJ2-1; 10 positions agree with TRBD1. Germline V gene lookup returns CDR1 SGHAT and CDR2 FQNNGV. V trimming: 0 bases; J trimming: 7 bases; junction bases outside the gene matches: 9. This CDR3 is 17 amino acids long. The CDR3 coding sequence is TGTGCCAGCAGCTTAGATTCCAGGACAGGGGGTGGGAATGAGCAGTTCTTC. This gives the protein CASSLDSRTGGGNEQFF.

The chain combines TRBV18 with TRBJ2-7, with a tentative D call TRBD2 (5 bases). The CDR3 totals 15 residues. Trimming took off 5 bases at V and 1 base at J, with 15 bases between the two ends. Germline V gene sequence: CDR1 KGHSH, CDR2 LQKENI. In DNA form, the CDR3 reads TGTGCCAGCTCAGGGAAAGGAGGTGGGTCCTACGAGCAGTACTTC. Encoded protein: CASSGKGGGSYEQYF.

The chain joins TRBV11-2 to TRBJ2-7; weak D call: TRBD2 (6 bases). The CDR3 is made up of 14 amino acids. Germline V CDR1 and CDR2: SGHAT, FQNNGV. V was shortened by 5 bases and J by 0 bases, with 11 bases between the two germline ends. CDR3 DNA sequence: TGTGCCAGCAGCCGGGGACTTATCTCCTACGAGCAGTACTTC. The encoded protein is CASSRGLISYEQYF.